Described below is a single TCR beta chain sequence and its context. The antigen remains undetermined. This sample is drawn from a study of somatic mutations in cytotoxic T cells in rheumatoid arthritis. General study points: In about an eighth of the roughly 60 patients, the largest CD8+ clone exceeded 20% of CD8+ cells.

The method was immunoSEQ multiplex PCR; TCRdb's version includes in-frame clones alone and lacks a portion of them. The table lists around 6,300 clones, about 70% of them singletons. The CDR3 is made up of 14 amino acids. Germline values: CDR1 MGHRA, CDR2 YSYEKL. Trimming stripped 3 bases from V and 1 base from J, with 6 bases between. It was blood donors, about 52% female and with a median age of around 58 years (range roughly 21-80), who served as healthy controls. Both CD4+ and CD8+ cells were separated through positive magnetic bead selection, and their purity was verified using flow cytometry. Input material: CD8+ T cells sorted from blood. The TCR originated in a woman between 45 and 65 years old in good health. The J gene is TRBJ2-2, the V gene TRBV4-1; D is undetermined. CDR3 protein: CASSHHKNTGELFF. CDR3 nucleotides: TGCGCCAGCAGCCATCACAAGAACACCGGGGAGCTGTTTTTT.